This is a list of T cell receptor beta chains from one sample in a study of CD8+CD57+ T cells in acquired aplastic anemia. One entry per CDR3 protein, called by TCRdb with MiXCR from the reads. The repertoire holds around 250,000 distinct CDR3 sequences, with 82% as singletons. Source material: sorted CD4+, CD8+, or CD8+CD57+ T cells (not recorded which) from PBMCs. Receptors originate from a human donor with aplastic anemia. Each CDR3 is given with its conserved first and last residue. The D gene is left open where the match is weak. The size field is filled for only some rows; it gives once, few, many or a size class.

V gene	clone size	D gene	J gene	CDR3 protein	CDR3 DNA
TRBV7-3	NA	TRBD2	TRBJ2-3	CASSDSGGRSETQYF	TGTGCCAGCAGCGATAGCGGGGGGAGGTCGGAGACGCAGTATTTT
TRBV2	NA	NA	TRBJ2-3	CGSVDGGPDTRYF	TGTGGCAGCGTAGACGGGGGCCCCGATACGCGGTATTTT
TRBV11-3	NA	NA	TRBJ1-2	CASSLKRTADYGYTF	TGTGCCAGCAGCTTAAAACGGACAGCCGACTATGGCTACACCTTC
TRBV12-3/TRBV12-4	once	NA	TRBJ1-2	CASSTAHSRLLYGYTF	TGTGCCAGCAGCACCGCCCATTCACGCCTCCTATATGGCTACACCTTC
TRBV7-9	few	NA	TRBJ2-7	CASRRGGNYEQYF	TGTGCCAGCAGAAGGGGGGGTAACTACGAGCAGTACTTC
TRBV9	NA	TRBD1	TRBJ1-1	CASSVGDREGTEAFF	TGTGCCAGCAGCGTAGGCGACAGGGAGGGGACTGAAGCTTTCTTT
TRBV20-1	NA	TRBD2	TRBJ2-1	CSARSGGGEYNEQFF	TGCAGTGCCCGCAGCGGGGGGGGAGAGTACAATGAGCAGTTCTTC
TRBV25-1	few	NA	TRBJ1-2	CASSPYPDSHYGYTF	TGTGCCAGCAGCCCTTACCCAGACAGCCACTATGGCTACACCTTC
TRBV9	NA	TRBD1	TRBJ1-1	CASSGAGQNTDSRTEAFF	TGTGCCAGCAGCGGGGCGGGACAGAACACAGATTCGCGGACTGAAGCTTTCTTT
TRBV2	once	NA	TRBJ2-3	CASSAGRDAAYEQF	TGTGCCAGCAGTGCGGGAAGGGATGCGGCCTACGAGCAGTTT
TRBV7-2	NA	NA	TRBJ1-1	CASSLELGGDTQAFF	TGTGCCAGCAGCTTAGAGCTGGGAGGGGACACCCAAGCTTTCTTT
TRBV7-8	NA	TRBD2	TRBJ2-7	CASSARGSYEQYF	TGTGCCAGCAGCGCGCGGGGGAGTTACGAGCAGTACTTC
TRBV9	NA	NA	TRBJ2-3	CASSVGGANDEQF	TGTGCCAGCAGCGTAGGGGGCGCGAACGATGAGCAGTTT
TRBV5-4	NA	NA	TRBJ2-7	CASSFANGTYEQYF	TGTGCCAGCAGCTTTGCTAACGGGACCTACGAGCAGTACTTC
TRBV5-8	NA	NA	TRBJ2-5	CAGRLGAETQYF	TGCGCCGGCCGTTTGGGGGCGGAGACCCAGTACTTC
TRBV5-4	NA	NA	TRBJ2-7	CASTKAEWREQYF	TGTGCCAGCACCAAGGCCGAGTGGCGCGAGCAGTACTTC
TRBV13	NA	NA	TRBJ1-6	CASSSVDEGAHSPLHF	TGTGCCAGCAGCTCCGTTGATGAAGGAGCTCATTCACCCCTCCACTTT
TRBV9	NA	NA	TRBJ2-5	CASSVCSKSYTEQF	TGTGCCAGCAGCGTATGCAGCAAGTCCTACACTGAGCAGTTC
TRBV4-3	many	NA	TRBJ1-5	CASSQDRFGNQPQHF	TGCGCCAGCAGCCAAGACAGGTTCGGCAATCAGCCCCAGCATTTT
TRBV2	NA	NA	TRBJ2-1	CASGVGGAVTRSF	TGTGCCAGCGGGGTCGGGGGCGCAGTTACGCGGTCTTTT
TRBV7-6	few	TRBD2	TRBJ2-3	CASTLGRVPDRANF	TGTGCCAGCACCCTAGGGAGGGTCCCCGATAGGGCCAACTTT
TRBV5-8	NA	NA	TRBJ1-1	CASSSLLAGNTEAFF	TGTGCCAGCAGCTCCCTACTGGCAGGGAACACTGAAGCTTTCTTT
TRBV15	NA	NA	TRBJ1-5	CASSLISDRENQPQHF	TGTGCCAGCAGCCTGATCAGCGATCGCGAGAATCAGCCCCAGCATTTT
TRBV7-9	NA	NA	TRBJ2-5	CASREEWGAGETQYF	TGTGCCAGCCGGGAGGAGTGGGGGGCAGGGGAGACCCAGTACTTC
TRBV11-3	NA	NA	TRBJ2-5	CASSLDFIGVRETQYF	TGTGCCAGCAGCTTAGATTTCATTGGGGTGAGGGAGACCCAGTACTTC
TRBV7-9	NA	NA	TRBJ2-3	CASSWEEGSDYDYF	TGTGCCAGCAGCTGGGAAGAGGGCTCAGATTATGACTACTTT
TRBV7-9	once	NA	TRBJ2-1	CASSATDTQYFGPFF	NA
TRBV7-2	NA	NA	TRBJ2-7	CASRLEQGYSCDTYF	TGTGCCAGCAGGTTGGAACAGGGTTACTCCTGCGACACGTACTTC
TRBV7-9	NA	NA	TRBJ2-1	CASSLAHGAKETHF	TGTGCCAGCAGCTTAGCCCACGGGGCAAAAGAGACCCACTTC
TRBV12-3/TRBV12-4	NA	NA	TRBJ1-2	CASGEEGGYTF	TGTGCCAGCGGAGAGGAGGGAGGCTACACCTTC
TRBV24-1	few	NA	TRBJ1-1	CATSDLRDGEAFF	TGTGCCACCAGTGACCTAAGGGACGGTGAAGCTTTCTTT
TRBV9	NA	NA	TRBJ2-1	CASSGAGTSSNVQFF	TGTGCCAGTAGTGGGGCAGGGACTTCTTCGAATGTGCAGTTCTTC
TRBV10-3	NA	NA	TRBJ1-3	CAISGNGNTIYF	TGTGCCATCAGTGGGAACGGAAACACCATATATTTT
TRBV7-8	once	NA	TRBJ2-7	CATSIEGRPYAQYF	TGTGCCACCAGCATAGAGGGGCGGCCCTACGCGCAGTATTTC
TRBV29-1	NA	NA	TRBJ2-2	CSVESGNTGELFF	TGCAGCGTTGAGTCCGGGAACACCGGGGAGCTGTTTTTT
TRBV7-8	NA	NA	TRBJ2-1	CASSLAGGPGTQELFF	TGTGCCAGCAGCTTAGCGGGAGGTCCCGGTACCCAGGAGCTTTTCTTC
TRBV9	once	TRBD1	TRBJ1-5	CASGFEGGGNQPQHF	TGTGCCAGCGGCTTCGAAGGGGGCGGTAATCAGCCCCAGCATTTT
TRBV24-1	few	NA	TRBJ2-3	CATGGLNTDTQYF	TGTGCCACCGGGGGCCTAAACACAGATACGCAGTATTTT
TRBV5-4	many	NA	TRBJ2-2	CASSQGRGAPGELFF	TGTGCCAGCAGCCAGGGGAGGGGGGCACCCGGGGAGCTGTTTTTT
TRBV15	NA	NA	TRBJ2-5	CASSRGSGPETQYF	TGTGCCAGCAGCAGAGGCAGCGGGCCAGAGACCCAGTACTTC
TRBV15	few	NA	TRBJ2-3	CATSTVRGDTQYF	TGTGCCACGTCGACAGTGAGGGGAGATACGCAGTATTTT
TRBV13	once	TRBD2	TRBJ2-2	CASSNALSGGRRDTGELFF	TGTGCCAGCAGCAACGCCCTTAGCGGGGGGCGTCGGGACACCGGGGAGCTGTTTTTT
TRBV9	NA	NA	TRBJ2-1	CASSPLSDTQYNEQFF	TGTGCCAGCAGCCCCCTTAGCGATACGCAGTACAATGAGCAGTTCTTC
TRBV7-2	NA	NA	TRBJ1-1	CASSLAGAQIRSIAFF	TGTGCCAGCAGCTTAGCGGGAGCACAGATACGCAGTATTGCTTTCTTT
TRBV9	NA	NA	TRBJ2-3	CASSVAGGTDTHYF	NA
TRBV11-1	NA	TRBD1	TRBJ1-1	CASSLGLRQGGNTEAFF	TGTGCCAGCAGCTTGGGGCTCAGACAGGGAGGAAACACTGAAGCTTTCTTT
TRBV7-9	NA	NA	TRBJ1-1	CASSFQMTGRTDEFF	TGTGCCAGCAGCTTTCAAATGACCGGGAGGACTGATGAGTTCTTT
TRBV19	NA	NA	TRBJ2-3	CASNRLGLTDTQYF	TGTGCCAGTAATCGATTAGGACTCACAGATACGCAGTATTTT
TRBV5-1	NA	TRBD1	TRBJ2-7	CASSPGQGLHEQYF	TGCGCCAGCAGCCCGGGACAGGGGTTGCACGAGCAGTACTTC
TRBV7-2	NA	NA	TRBJ2-2	CASSLEGGAEMYF	TGTGCCAGCAGCTTAGAGGGAGGCGCGGAGATGTATTTT
TRBV9	NA	NA	TRBJ2-5	CASSVQGFQLAKYF	TGTGCCAGCAGCGTACAGGGCTTTCAACTGGCGAAGTACTTC
TRBV5-1	NA	NA	TRBJ2-3	CASSFDGFSYTQYF	TGCGCCAGCAGCTTCGACGGATTCTCCTATACGCAGTATTTT
TRBV7-8	NA	TRBD1	TRBJ2-7	CASSFRQGPASEYYF	TGTGCCAGCAGCTTTAGACAGGGTCCGGCTTCCGAGTATTACTTC
TRBV10-3	few	NA	TRBJ1-2	CAITPDQTYSYGYTF	TGTGCCATCACCCCGGACCAGACATATAGCTATGGCTACACCTTC
TRBV5-6	many	NA	TRBJ2-3	CASSVERDTQYF	TGTGCCAGCAGCGTGGAGAGGGATACGCAGTATTTT
TRBV6-5	NA	NA	TRBJ2-1	CASRGLVALHNEQFF	TGTGCCAGCAGGGGGCTAGTTGCCCTGCACAATGAGCAGTTCTTC
TRBV7-6	NA	NA	TRBJ2-3	CASSLASYNSPQHF	TGTGCCAGCAGCTTGGCGTCCTATAATTCACCCCAGCACTTT